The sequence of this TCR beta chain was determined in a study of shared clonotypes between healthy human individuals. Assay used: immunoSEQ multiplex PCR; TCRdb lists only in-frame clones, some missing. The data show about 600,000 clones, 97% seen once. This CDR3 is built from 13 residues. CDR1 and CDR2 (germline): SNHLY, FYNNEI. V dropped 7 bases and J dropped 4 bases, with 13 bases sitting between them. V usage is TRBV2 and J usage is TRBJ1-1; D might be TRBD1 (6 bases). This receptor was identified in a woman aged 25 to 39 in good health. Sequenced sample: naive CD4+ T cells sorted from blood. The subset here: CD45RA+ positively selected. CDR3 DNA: TGTGCCAGCAACCAACAGGGATCCACTGAAGCTTTCTTT. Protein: CASNQQGSTEAFF. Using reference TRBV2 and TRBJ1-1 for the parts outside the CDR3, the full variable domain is EPEVTQTPSHQVTQMGQEVILRCVPISNHLYFYWYRQILGQKVEFLVSFYNNEISEKSEIFDDQFSVERPDGSNFTLKIRSTKLEDSAMYFCASNQQGSTEAFFGQGTRLTVV.